This T cell receptor beta chain was sequenced for a study of cytomegalovirus exposure and HLA in healthy donors. As for this clone: The antigen remains unidentified.

The table came from immunoSEQ multiplex PCR; TCRdb's copy has only in-frame clones and leaves some out. The table lists 100,000 or so clones, about 88% of them singletons. Findings of the study overall: The finding came from a later analysis; first-cohort TCR clusters tended to co-occur in the 130 or so validation repertoires.

The CDR3 is 17 residues long. The V gene's germline CDR1 is SEHNR and CDR2 FQNEAQ (reference sequence). V dropped 3 bases and J dropped 3 bases, with 17 bases sitting between them. The TCR was taken from a woman aged 18 to 35 in good health and CMV-seropositive. The chain recombines TRBV7-9 with TRBJ2-2; possible D gene TRBD1, 5 bases. The sequenced sample was PBMCs. CDR3 in amino acids: CASSLIGQGKDTGELFF. The CDR3 DNA follows: TGTGCCAGCAGCTTGATCGGGCAGGGCAAAGACACCGGGGAGCTGTTTTTT. Using reference TRBV7-9 and TRBJ2-2 for the parts outside the CDR3, the full variable domain is DTGVSQNPRHKITKRGQNVTFRCDPISEHNRLYWYRQTLGQGPEFLTYFQNEAQLEKSRLLSDRFSAERPKGSFSTLEIQRTEQGDSAMYLCASSLIGQGKDTGELFFGEGSRLTVL.